Included here is one T cell receptor beta chain sequence, with context. Germline CDR1 is KGHSH and CDR2 is LQKENI. The CDR3 sequence is 15 residues long. Trimming removed 2 bases from V and 12 bases from J, with 22 bases in between. The PCR ran on 60 Vbeta and 13 Jbeta primers. This table comes from immunoSEQ multiplex PCR, and its TCRdb copy is limited to in-frame clones, with some not included. The table shows 55,000 to 85,000 clones, with just over 85% occurring only once. This specimen comes from a study of cytomegalovirus exposure and HLA in healthy donors. About the study: About 85 million unique TCRs from HLA-typed donors were held in an early release of data.

The receptor was derived from a woman under 40 in good health and CMV-seronegative. Sequences were obtained from PBMCs. V usage is TRBV18 and J usage is TRBJ1-2, with D perhaps matching TRBD1 (6 bases). The CDR3 sequence is CASSPGQLSNEEDTF. CDR3 sequence (DNA): TGTGCCAGCTCACCAGGACAGTTAAGTAATGAAGAGGACACCTTC.